The 27 T cell receptor beta chains below come from one sample, sequenced in a study of T cell repertoires in cytomegalovirus infection. TCRdb processed the reads anew with MiXCR; each CDR3 protein has one entry. The sample has 150,000 to 190,000 distinct CDR3 sequences; 23% are singletons. The sample was PBMCs. Receptor source: a human donor in good health (CMV status not recorded). Some clones in this sample may be carry-over from other donors' samples.

The chain is built from TRBV27 and TRBJ1-5; D might be TRBD1 (5 bases). There are 13 residues in the CDR3. Trimming shortened V by 6 bases and J by 4 bases, and 10 bases separated the two germline ends. CDR1 and CDR2 (germline): MNHEY, SMNVEV (reference sequence). The CDR3 region is CASRFRGNQPQHF. Written as DNA, the CDR3 is TGTGCCAGCAGGTTTAGGGGAAATCAGCCCCAGCATTTT.

This clonotype was counted once. DNA for the CDR3: TGTGCCAGCAGCGTAGGGGACTCGTCCTACGAGCAGTACTTC. Translated, it gives CASSVGDSSYEQYF. This chain connects TRBV9 to TRBJ2-7; perhaps TRBD2 as D (6 bases). Trimming cost V 0 bases and J 1 base, with 8 bases left between them. This CDR3 has 14 residues. Germline V gene sequence: CDR1 SGDLS, CDR2 YYNGEE.

This rearrangement joins TRBV11-2 to TRBJ2-5, with a possible D match to TRBD1 (6 bases). Germline V gene lookup returns CDR1 SGHAT and CDR2 FQNNGV. This CDR3 spans 14 amino acids. Trimming removed 0 bases at V and 2 bases at J, with 7 bases between. CDR3 coding DNA: TGTGCCAGCAGCTTAGAGACAGGACAAGAGACCCAGTACTTC. It yields the protein CASSLETGQETQYF.

CDR3 DNA: TGCAGTGCTAGGGGCGGACCAGCAACGGGAGATACGCAGTATTTT. Encoded protein: CSARGGPATGDTQYF. The rearrangement joins TRBV20-1 to TRBJ2-3; D not certain. The germline V and J ends were trimmed by 3 bases and 5 bases, with 18 bases remaining between them. The CDR3 loop spans 15 amino acids. The germline gives CDR1 DFQATT, CDR2 SNEGSKA (reference sequence).

This clonotype showed up just a few times. The V call is TRBV5-5, the J call TRBJ2-7; a possible D gene is TRBD1 (5 bases). This CDR3 contains 14 residues. V was shortened by 4 bases and J by 3 bases, with 14 bases between the two germline ends. CDR1 SGHKS and CDR2 YYEKEE come from the germline V gene (reference sequence). The CDR3 nucleotides read TGTGCCAGCAGCCGGTGGGGCGGAGACTACGAGCAGTACTTC. It specifies CASSRWGGDYEQYF.

The chain is built from TRBV7-8 and TRBJ2-1; D gene uncertain. Germline CDR1 SGHVS, CDR2 FQNEAQ. This CDR3 has 15 residues. Trimming took 4 bases from V and 0 from J, leaving 10 bases between them. Here the CDR3 DNA reads TGTGCCAGCAGCTACGTGTCGGGCTCCTACAATGAGCAGTTCTTC. It specifies CASSYVSGSYNEQFF.

The J gene is TRBJ2-3, the V gene TRBV5-1; D perhaps matches TRBD2 (5 bases). The ends were cut back, 0 bases at V and 6 bases at J, with 11 bases in the middle. Per germline, CDR1 SGHRS and CDR2 YFSETQ. The CDR3 is 14 amino acids. The CDR3 nucleotides read TGCGCCAGCAGCTTGGTTGCGGGTACGGATACGCAGTATTTT. Encoded protein: CASSLVAGTDTQYF.

This clonotype was picked up a small number of times. The chain couples TRBV6-6 to TRBJ1-2; D is unclear. CDR1 and CDR2 (germline): MNHNY, SVGAGI (reference sequence). The CDR3 spans 14 residues. V gave up 6 bases and J gave up 3 bases, with 14 bases separating them. As DNA, the CDR3 is TGTGCCAGCAGCCTTGATCCCCGGGACTATGGCTACACCTTC. Amino acid sequence: CASSLDPRDYGYTF.

This clonotype was seen ten or more times. V is TRBV12-3 or TRBV12-4 and J is TRBJ2-7; D might be TRBD2 (5 bases). The CDR3 runs 11 residues. The V gene lost 5 bases and the J gene lost 3 bases, with 5 bases spanning the gap. The CDR3 DNA follows: TGTGCCAGCAGTGGGAGCTACGAGCAGTACTTC. This codes for CASSGSYEQYF.

This clonotype was counted a few times. The chain is built from TRBV20-1 and TRBJ2-1, with D perhaps TRBD1 (6 bases). V was cut by 0 bases and J by 0 bases, with 15 bases left in between. Looked up from germline, CDR1 is DFQATT and CDR2 is SNEGSKA (reference sequence). The CDR3 has 17 amino acids. Written as DNA, the CDR3 is TGCAGTGCTAGAGATCTGACAGGCTCGAGCTCCTACAATGAGCAGTTCTTC. Protein product: CSARDLTGSSSYNEQFF.

J is TRBJ2-2 and V is TRBV25-1; no reliable D call. The CDR3 sequence is 15 residues long. Germline V gene sequence: CDR1 MGHDK, CDR2 SYGVNS. The V and J ends lost 2 bases and 5 bases respectively, with 12 bases between them. The CDR3 bases are TGTGCCAGCAGTGAAGGCGGCGTCGGAACCGGGGAGCTGTTTTTT. Protein: CASSEGGVGTGELFF.

This clonotype was recorded at least ten times. This chain links TRBV7-2 with TRBJ1-5; D might be TRBD1 (5 bases). The V and J ends lost 1 base and 9 bases respectively, with 13 bases between them. The germline CDR1 and CDR2 sequences are SGHTA and FQGNSA. CDR3 length: 14 amino acids. The CDR3 DNA is TGTGCCAGCAGCTTAGATTCGGGGGACTTGCCCCAGCATTTT. It specifies CASSLDSGDLPQHF.

In this sample, this clonotype turned up once. This chain's CDR3 is CASCPHYEQYF. Written as DNA, the CDR3 is TGTGCCAGCTGCCCTCATTACGAGCAGTACTTC. The chain recombines TRBV27 with TRBJ2-7, with no clear D. Germline V gives CDR1 MNHEY, CDR2 SMNVEV (reference sequence). The CDR3 spans 11 residues. The V end lost 8 bases, the J end lost 4 bases, and 9 bases lay between the germline ends.

The table lists this clonotype with a few counts. The chain has TRBV15 and TRBJ2-7; no firm D call. Trimming left V 0 bases short and J 4 bases short, with 10 bases between. The germline V gene encodes CDR1 LNHNV and CDR2 YYDKDF (reference sequence). The CDR3 sequence is 14 residues long. The CDR3 nucleotides read TGTGCCACCAGCAGAGATCGAAGGTTGTACGAGCAGTACTTC. This translates into CATSRDRRLYEQYF.

Only a few counts were recorded for this clonotype. This chain joins TRBV2 and TRBJ2-1; 15 bases agree with TRBD2. This CDR3 region has 19 residues. Germline V gene data show CDR1 as SNHLY and CDR2 as FYNNEI. After removal of 4 bases from V and 7 bases from J, the junction contained 14 bases not matched to a gene. The CDR3 loop reads CASSGGGWTSGRASNEQFF. In DNA form, the CDR3 reads TGTGCCAGCAGTGGCGGAGGTTGGACTAGCGGGAGGGCCTCAAATGAGCAGTTCTTC.

The chain has TRBV20-1 and TRBJ2-5; 8 nucleotides align to TRBD2. After removal of 2 bases from V and 2 bases from J, the junction contained 19 bases not matched to a gene. The CDR3 runs to 19 residues. Per the germline V gene, CDR1 is DFQATT and CDR2 is SNEGSKA (reference sequence). For the CDR3, the DNA is TGCAGTGCTAGAAGGAGCGGGAGCGGGTTGGGCTGGGTTCAAGAGACCCAGTACTTC. Protein: CSARRSGSGLGWVQETQYF.

The rearrangement joins TRBV7-9 to TRBJ2-1; D is uncertain. The CDR3 contains 13 residues. Germline V gene sequence: CDR1 SEHNR, CDR2 FQNEAQ (reference sequence). The germline V and J ends were trimmed by 5 bases and 8 bases, with 13 bases remaining between them. The CDR3 DNA reads as TGTGCCAGCAGCCCGCCCCCATGGGATGAGCAGTTCTTC. Amino acid sequence: CASSPPPWDEQFF. The variable domain in full, completed from reference TRBV7-9 and TRBJ2-1, reads DTGVSQNPRHKITKRGQNVTFRCDPISEHNRLYWYRQTLGQGPEFLTYFQNEAQLEKSRLLSDRFSAERPKGSFSTLEIQRTEQGDSAMYLCASSPPPWDEQFFGPGTRLTVL.

The V call is TRBV11-2, the J call TRBJ1-5; D is ambiguous. The CDR3 runs to 15 residues. V lost 5 bases to trimming and J lost 0 bases, with 11 bases between them. Per germline, CDR1 SGHAT and CDR2 FQNNGV. CDR3 nucleotides: TGTGCCAGCAGCAAAGGCCCCTATAGCAATCAGCCCCAGCATTTT. This codes for CASSKGPYSNQPQHF.

This clonotype was counted between two and nine times. The V call is TRBV19, the J call TRBJ2-5; D not resolved. The CDR3 runs to 13 residues. Looked up from germline, CDR1 is LNHDA and CDR2 is SQIVND (reference sequence). Trimming left V 5 bases short and J 5 bases short, with 12 bases between. As DNA, the CDR3 is TGTGCCAGTAGTCCCCTCGCCCACGAGACCCAGTACTTC. It specifies CASSPLAHETQYF.

This clonotype has a count of ten or more. This chain joins TRBV7-2 and TRBJ1-1; unclear D gene. V was trimmed by 1 base and J by 3 bases, leaving 9 bases between them. The CDR3 is 14 amino acids. CDR1 and CDR2 from the germline V gene are SGHTA and FQGNSA. The CDR3 coding sequence is TGTGCCAGCAGCTTAGGAACAGATTACACTGAAGCTTTCTTT. Protein sequence: CASSLGTDYTEAFF.

This clonotype was picked up many times. At one of its ends the junction is not consistent with the germline gene, which may arise from a read error. The CDR3 reads CASTLSGSYSYNEQFF. The CDR3 DNA is TGTGCCAGCACCTTAAGCGGGAGTTATTCCTACAATGAGCAGTTCTTC. The rearrangement uses TRBV7-2 and TRBJ2-1; 8 nucleotides align to TRBD2. CDR3 size: 16 residues. Germline V CDR1 and CDR2: SGHTA, FQGNSA.

This chain joins TRBV11-2 and TRBJ1-1, with 7 bases aligning to TRBD1. Germline assignment: CDR1 SGHAT and CDR2 FQNNGV. The length of the CDR3 is 13 residues. V was pared by 0 bases and J by 11 bases, with 6 bases of the junction left unmatched. This chain's CDR3 is CASSLDPQGEAFF. The CDR3 DNA sequence: TGTGCCAGCAGCTTAGACCCCCAGGGGGAGGCTTTCTTT.

This clonotype turned up a few times. The J gene is TRBJ2-7, the V gene TRBV5-1; D is unclear. Between the trimmed V and J ends, which lost 0 bases and 1 base, there was a span of 14 bases. Germline CDR1 and CDR2: SGHRS and YFSETQ. This CDR3 region has 16 residues. CDR3 protein: CASSLGPWGPSYEQYF. DNA for the CDR3: TGCGCCAGCAGCTTGGGCCCATGGGGTCCTTCCTACGAGCAGTACTTC.

The chain employs TRBV12-3 or TRBV12-4 and TRBJ2-1; 8 bases align to TRBD1. The CDR3 contains 14 residues. J gave up 15 bases and V 0 bases, and 10 bases lay outside the gene matches. The CDR3 DNA follows: TGTGCCAGCAGTTTAGCCGGGACAGGAGAATTGCCGTTCTTC. Translating it yields CASSLAGTGELPFF.

The chain couples TRBV29-1 to TRBJ2-7; 9 positions agree with TRBD1. Per the germline V gene, CDR1 is SQVTM and CDR2 is ANQGSEA. The V gene end was trimmed by 7 bases and the J gene end by 2 bases; junction bases not matched to a gene: 6. This CDR3 has 13 residues. The CDR3 DNA reads TGCAGCGGGGGACAGGGTGGGCCCTACGAGCAGTACTTC. This sequence encodes CSGGQGGPYEQYF.

This clonotype occurred many times. The CDR3 DNA reads TGTGCCAGCAGCGTGAGCGGGACCGCGGGAGATACGCAGTATTTT. Its protein product is CASSVSGTAGDTQYF. This rearrangement joins TRBV7-2 to TRBJ2-3; TRBD2 matches 7 bases. The CDR3 runs 15 residues. Germline-derived CDR1 and CDR2 are SGHTA and FQGNSA. J lost 5 bases, V lost 5 bases, and 10 bases had no gene match.

The table lists this clonotype with a few counts. The chain links TRBV11-2 to TRBJ2-1; D possibly matches TRBD1 or TRBD2 (5 bases each). The V end lost 4 bases, the J end lost 10 bases, and 11 bases lay between the germline ends. Germline values: CDR1 SGHAT, CDR2 FQNNGV. The CDR3 loop spans 12 amino acids. CDR3 sequence reads: CASSYTRGEQFF. CDR3 in DNA: TGTGCCAGCAGCTACACTAGGGGCGAGCAGTTCTTC.